These T cell receptor beta chains were read from a single sample in a study of blood T cell repertoires in COVID-19. Profiling relied on immunoSEQ multiplex PCR, and the TCRdb table lists in-frame clones only, not all of them. The table includes 130,000 to 150,000 clones, about four fifths detected once. Source material: peripheral blood. The origin of the receptors is a human donor with acute or convalescent COVID-19. The donor label of this sample is uncertain. Both conserved end residues are part of each CDR3. Each record gives: clone size, J gene, V gene, D gene, CDR3 protein, CDR3 DNA. The D gene is left open where the match is weak. Clone size is given for some rows only: seen once, a few or many times, or a class if the clone is expanded.

size: NA
J: TRBJ1-2
V: TRBV5-6
D: TRBD1
CDR3: CASRARQGNYGYTF
DNA: TGTGCCAGCAGGGCCCGACAGGGGAACTATGGCTACACCTTC

size: NA
J: TRBJ2-5
V: TRBV5-1
D: NA
CDR3: CASSLAQGGLLTQYF
DNA: TGCGCCAGCAGCTTGGCCCAGGGAGGTTTGTTGACCCAGTACTTC

size: NA
J: TRBJ1-1
V: TRBV11-1
D: NA
CDR3: CASSLVRGGDTEAFF
DNA: TGTGCCAGCAGCTTAGTGCGGGGTGGGGACACTGAAGCTTTCTTT

size: NA
J: TRBJ1-1
V: TRBV6-6
D: NA
CDR3: CASSYQAAGNTEAFF
DNA: TGTGCCAGCAGTTACCAGGCAGCTGGGAACACTGAAGCTTTCTTT

size: NA
J: TRBJ2-1
V: TRBV7-2
D: NA
CDR3: CASSFTSGSWFF
DNA: TGTGCCAGCAGCTTCACTTCAGGCAGTTGGTTCTTC

size: NA
J: TRBJ2-7
V: TRBV9
D: NA
CDR3: CASSVGGGTYEQYF
DNA: TGTGCCAGCAGCGTAGGAGGAGGGACCTACGAGCAGTACTTC

size: once
J: TRBJ1-4
V: TRBV6-5
D: NA
CDR3: CASSYSGGGKLFF
DNA: TGTGCCAGCAGTTACTCGGGGGGGGGAAAACTGTTTTTT

size: few
J: TRBJ2-1
V: TRBV6-6
D: NA
CDR3: CASSLGAPSSYNEQFF
DNA: TGTGCCAGCAGTTTGGGGGCGCCTAGCTCCTACAATGAGCAGTTCTTC

size: NA
J: TRBJ2-2
V: TRBV7-3
D: TRBD2
CDR3: CASSDPAGTDTGELFF
DNA: TGTGCCAGCAGCGATCCAGCGGGAACGGACACCGGGGAGCTGTTTTTT

size: NA
J: TRBJ1-5
V: TRBV7-8
D: TRBD1
CDR3: CASSLSGQGSNQPQHF
DNA: TGTGCCAGCAGCTTGAGCGGACAGGGTAGCAATCAGCCCCAGCATTTT

size: NA
J: TRBJ1-1
V: TRBV4-1
D: TRBD1
CDR3: CASSHPDRGAMNTEAFF
DNA: TGCGCCAGCAGCCACCCTGACAGGGGGGCCATGAACACTGAAGCTTTCTTT

size: NA
J: TRBJ1-4
V: TRBV7-9
D: TRBD1
CDR3: CASSRGTGVRSNEKLFF
DNA: TGTGCCAGCAGTAGGGGGACAGGGGTGCGGTCTAATGAAAAACTGTTTTTT

size: few
J: TRBJ1-6
V: TRBV5-5
D: TRBD1
CDR3: CASRPGGTGPYSYNSPLHF
DNA: TGTGCCAGCAGACCTGGCGGGACAGGACCTTACTCCTATAATTCACCCCTCCACTTT

size: once
J: TRBJ2-1
V: TRBV2
D: NA
CDR3: CASSEVGGPRFF
DNA: TGTGCCAGCAGTGAAGTGGGGGGGCCGCGGTTCTTC

size: NA
J: TRBJ1-1
V: TRBV18
D: NA
CDR3: CASSRGTGNTEAFF
DNA: TGTGCCAGCTCACGAGGGACTGGGAACACTGAAGCTTTCTTT

size: NA
J: TRBJ2-3
V: TRBV10-2
D: TRBD2
CDR3: CATSFSGFTDTQYF
DNA: TGCGCCACCAGCTTTAGCGGGTTCACAGATACGCAGTATTTT

size: NA
J: TRBJ1-2
V: TRBV7-2
D: NA
CDR3: CASRRQARGYTF
DNA: TGTGCCAGCAGACGCCAAGCGCGGGGCTACACCTTC

size: NA
J: TRBJ1-1
V: TRBV27
D: NA
CDR3: CASSGQKEAFF
DNA: TGTGCCAGCAGCGGACAGAAAGAAGCTTTCTTT

size: NA
J: TRBJ2-7
V: TRBV24-1
D: NA
CDR3: CATSDSHYRDEQYF
DNA: TGTGCCACCAGTGATTCCCATTACAGGGACGAGCAGTACTTC

size: NA
J: TRBJ2-3
V: TRBV19
D: TRBD2
CDR3: CASSIGSSGGWADTQYF
DNA: TGTGCCAGTAGTATTGGGAGTAGCGGGGGATGGGCAGATACGCAGTATTTT

size: NA
J: TRBJ2-3
V: TRBV4-1
D: NA
CDR3: CASSQPRGTDTQYF
DNA: TGCGCCAGCAGCCAGCCGAGAGGCACAGATACGCAGTATTTT

size: NA
J: TRBJ1-2
V: TRBV30
D: TRBD1
CDR3: CAWRWTGSYGYTF
DNA: TGTGCCTGGAGGTGGACAGGGAGTTATGGCTACACCTTC

size: NA
J: TRBJ2-1
V: TRBV3-1/TRBV3-2
D: NA
CDR3: CASSQVNFSPKPEQFF
DNA: TGTGCCAGCAGCCAAGTCAACTTTAGTCCCAAGCCTGAGCAGTTCTTC

size: NA
J: TRBJ1-1
V: TRBV5-1
D: TRBD1
CDR3: CASSSGQGGTEAFF
DNA: TGCGCCAGCAGCTCAGGACAGGGGGGCACTGAAGCTTTCTTT

size: NA
J: TRBJ2-1
V: TRBV7-8
D: TRBD2
CDR3: CASSLGNIAGLSYNEQFF
DNA: TGTGCCAGCAGCTTAGGTAATATAGCGGGCCTTTCCTACAATGAGCAGTTCTTC

size: NA
J: TRBJ1-5
V: TRBV30
D: TRBD1
CDR3: CAWSSRGTAGNQPQHF
DNA: TGTGCCTGGAGTAGCAGGGGGACAGCGGGCAATCAGCCCCAGCATTTT

size: NA
J: TRBJ1-2
V: TRBV7-9
D: TRBD1
CDR3: CAFEDRDRGRNGYTF
DNA: TGTGCCTTCGAAGACCGGGACAGGGGGCGGAATGGCTACACCTTC

size: NA
J: TRBJ1-2
V: TRBV5-6
D: NA
CDR3: CASSIGDTAYGYTF
DNA: TGTGCCAGCAGCATTGGGGACACCGCCTATGGCTACACCTTC

size: NA
J: TRBJ1-2
V: TRBV10-2
D: NA
CDR3: CASSESRRDYGYTF
DNA: TGCGCCAGCAGTGAGTCGCGCAGGGACTATGGCTACACCTTC

size: NA
J: TRBJ2-1
V: TRBV21-1
D: NA
CDR3: CASSKVRAGGAYNEQFF
DNA: TGTGCCAGCAGCAAAGTGAGAGCGGGGGGGGCCTACAATGAGCAGTTCTTC

size: NA
J: TRBJ2-2
V: TRBV13
D: NA
CDR3: CASSVRTATGELFF
DNA: TGTGCCAGCAGCGTCCGGACAGCCACCGGGGAGCTGTTTTTT

size: NA
J: TRBJ2-1
V: TRBV10-3
D: NA
CDR3: CAIRNRAVDEQFF
DNA: TGTGCCATCAGGAACAGGGCAGTTGATGAGCAGTTCTTC

size: once
J: TRBJ1-1
V: TRBV10-2
D: NA
CDR3: CASYPRTGSLNTEAFF
DNA: TGCGCCAGCTACCCCAGGACTGGGAGTCTGAACACTGAAGCTTTCTTT

size: NA
J: TRBJ1-1
V: TRBV9
D: NA
CDR3: CASSVGEVNTEAFF
DNA: TGTGCCAGCAGCGTAGGAGAGGTGAACACTGAAGCTTTCTTT

size: NA
J: TRBJ2-3
V: TRBV11-3
D: NA
CDR3: CASSRGGGTDTQYF
DNA: TGTGCCAGCAGCCGAGGGGGGGGGACAGATACGCAGTATTTT

size: NA
J: TRBJ1-3
V: TRBV3-1/TRBV3-2
D: NA
CDR3: CASSQSGFVWSGNTIYF
DNA: TGTGCCAGCAGCCAGTCAGGGTTTGTATGGTCTGGAAACACCATATATTTT

size: NA
J: TRBJ1-4
V: TRBV4-1
D: TRBD1
CDR3: CASGTGLLAREKLFF
DNA: TGCGCCAGCGGGACAGGGCTTCTAGCCCGTGAAAAACTGTTTTTT

size: NA
J: TRBJ1-1
V: TRBV5-1
D: TRBD1
CDR3: CASSGGTGNTEAFF
DNA: TGCGCCAGCAGCGGAGGGACAGGGAACACTGAAGCTTTCTTT

size: NA
J: TRBJ1-2
V: TRBV25-1
D: NA
CDR3: CASSDPALGYDYGYTF
DNA: TGTGCCAGCAGTGACCCCGCCCTAGGTTACGACTATGGCTACACCTTC

size: NA
J: TRBJ1-3
V: TRBV29-1
D: NA
CDR3: CSVLGETGNTIYF
DNA: TGCAGCGTTCTAGGGGAAACCGGAAACACCATATATTTT

size: NA
J: TRBJ2-1
V: TRBV19
D: TRBD2
CDR3: CASSVRTSGGANEQFF
DNA: TGTGCCAGTAGTGTGAGGACTAGCGGGGGGGCCAATGAGCAGTTCTTC

size: NA
J: TRBJ1-6
V: TRBV27
D: NA
CDR3: CASSPRGLNNSPLHF
DNA: TGTGCCAGCAGTCCTCGGGGGTTAAATAATTCACCCCTCCACTTT

size: NA
J: TRBJ1-6
V: TRBV27
D: TRBD1
CDR3: CATKPGGYSPLHF
DNA: TGTGCCACCAAACCAGGGGGTTATTCACCCCTCCACTTT

size: NA
J: TRBJ2-1
V: TRBV20-1
D: TRBD1
CDR3: CSGQGANEQFF
DNA: TGCAGTGGCCAGGGGGCAAATGAGCAGTTCTTC

size: once
J: TRBJ1-5
V: TRBV6-5
D: TRBD1
CDR3: CASRGDRVGNQPQHF
DNA: TGTGCCAGCAGGGGAGACAGGGTAGGCAATCAGCCCCAGCATTTT

size: few
J: TRBJ2-5
V: TRBV24-1
D: NA
CDR3: CATSDGAQETQYF
DNA: TGTGCCACCAGTGATGGGGCCCAAGAGACCCAGTACTTC

size: NA
J: TRBJ2-3
V: TRBV20-1
D: NA
CDR3: CSAVTSGVQYF
DNA: TGCAGTGCCGTAACCAGTGGAGTGCAGTATTTT

size: NA
J: TRBJ1-2
V: TRBV7-2
D: NA
CDR3: CASSLITDGPNYTF
DNA: TGTGCCAGCAGCTTAATTACAGACGGTCCTAACTACACCTTC

size: NA
J: TRBJ1-2
V: TRBV6-1
D: NA
CDR3: CASSEVEAAYGYTF
DNA: TGTGCCAGCAGTGAAGTGGAGGCGGCCTATGGCTACACCTTC